Shown below are 13 T cell receptor beta chains from a single sample sequenced in a study of shared T cell receptors in the human thymus. Assay used: immunoSEQ multiplex PCR; TCRdb lists only in-frame clones, some missing. The table shows hundreds of thousands of clones, with over 75% occurring only once. This sample also belongs to another study, concerning human thymus T cells.

Sequencing was carried out using thymocytes. The receptors were sampled from a boy under two years old with a congenital heart defect.

J is TRBJ2-5 and V is TRBV13, with D possibly matching TRBD2 (6 bases). The CDR3 covers 14 residues. Germline CDR1 PRHDT, CDR2 FYEKMQ (reference sequence). Trimming shortened V by 3 bases and J by 4 bases, and 12 bases separated the two germline ends. The CDR3 nucleotides are TGTGCCAGCAGCTTCCGGGGGTATCGAGAGACCCAGTACTTC. Translation: CASSFRGYRETQYF.

This sequence joins TRBV6-1 and TRBJ1-5; D might be TRBD1 (5 bases). Germline CDR1 reads MNHNS; CDR2 reads SASEGT. Deletions cut 9 bases from V and 3 bases from J, with 12 bases between. CDR3 length: 13 residues. The CDR3 coding sequence is TGTGCCAGTGGGGCTAAGGACAATCAGCCCCAGCATTTT. Protein: CASGAKDNQPQHF.

The chain is built from TRBV4-3 and TRBJ1-1, with unresolved D. Trimming took off 0 bases at V and 1 base at J, with 9 bases between the two ends. Germline-derived CDR1 and CDR2 are LGHNA and YSLEER. The length of the CDR3 is 15 residues. CDR3 residues: CASSQEREGNTEAFF. Here the CDR3 DNA reads TGCGCCAGCAGCCAAGAGCGGGAGGGGAACACTGAAGCTTTCTTT.

This clone has more than one count but fewer than ten. The genes are TRBV10-3 and TRBJ1-4; D remains ambiguous. V dropped 2 bases and J dropped 0 bases, with 10 bases sitting between them. Germline lookup yields CDR1 ENHRY and CDR2 SYGVKD. The CDR3 totals 16 residues. The CDR3 is CAISERTAATNEKLFF. The CDR3 DNA follows: TGTGCCATCAGTGAGAGAACCGCGGCAACTAATGAAAAACTGTTTTTT.

This chain uses TRBV10-3 with TRBJ1-1; D possibly corresponds to TRBD1 (6 bases). Trimming removed 11 bases from V and 6 bases from J, with 19 bases in between. CDR3 length: 13 amino acids. Germline V lookup: CDR1 ENHRY, CDR2 SYGVKD. The CDR3 coding sequence is TGTGCCGTCCGGGGGGGCGCGGGGTCTGAAGCTTTCTTT. Translation: CAVRGGAGSEAFF.

This clone was seen only once. The chain carries TRBV28 and TRBJ1-4; D gene ambiguous. The V end lost 7 bases, the J end lost 4 bases, and 13 bases lay between the germline ends. CDR1 is MDHEN, CDR2 SYDVKM, per germline. The length of the CDR3 is 14 residues. The CDR3 here is CASNTSLFNEKLFF. The CDR3 DNA reads as TGTGCCAGCAATACTTCCCTGTTTAATGAAAAACTGTTTTTT.

The V and J genes are TRBV4-1 and TRBJ2-3; possibly TRBD1 for D (6 bases). Trimming removed 2 bases at V and 6 bases at J, with 21 bases between. Germline loops: CDR1 MGHRA, CDR2 YSYEKL. The CDR3 has 17 residues. This CDR3 reads CASSQFPGNRAGDTQYF. The CDR3 DNA sequence: TGCGCCAGCAGCCAATTCCCTGGGAACAGGGCCGGGGATACGCAGTATTTT.

The CDR3 spells CASSRTLRTEAFF. DNA of the CDR3: TGTGCCAGCAGCCGAACCCTACGTACTGAAGCTTTCTTT. The chain couples TRBV7-8 to TRBJ1-1, with D unresolved. Germline V gene data show CDR1 as SGHVS and CDR2 as FQNEAQ. Deletions cut 5 bases from V and 5 bases from J, with 12 bases between. There are 13 residues in the CDR3.

V is TRBV4-3 and J is TRBJ1-1; 9 bases align to TRBD1. Germline trimming cut 1 base from V and 4 bases from J; bases unmatched to any gene: 7. The CDR3 spans 16 residues. Germline V gene sequence: CDR1 LGHNA, CDR2 YSLEER. The CDR3 coding sequence is TGCGCCAGCAGCCAAGTGGGGACAGGGACAATCACTGAAGCTTTCTTT. Amino acids: CASSQVGTGTITEAFF.

V and J are TRBV15 and TRBJ2-1; 8 nucleotides agree with TRBD2. Germline CDR1 and CDR2: LNHNV and YYDKDF (reference sequence). This CDR3 is 15 amino acids long. The V segment lost 1 base and the J segment 1 base; nucleotides outside the gene matches: 0. CDR3 amino acids: CATSRAGGSYNEQFF. CDR3 in DNA: TGTGCCACCAGCAGAGCGGGAGGGTCCTACAATGAGCAGTTCTTC.

The chain carries TRBV7-2 and TRBJ2-1; TRBD2 agrees at 8 bases. CDR1 and CDR2 (germline): SGHTA, FQGNSA. The V and J ends lost 5 bases and 0 bases, in that order; junction bases with no gene match: 6. CDR3 size: 16 residues. CDR3 sequence: CASSKTSGSSYNEQFF. Here the CDR3 DNA reads TGTGCCAGCAGCAAAACGAGCGGGAGCTCCTACAATGAGCAGTTCTTC.

The count of this clone is one. The chain employs TRBV2 and TRBJ1-2; 10 nucleotides align to TRBD1. The CDR3 totals 14 residues. Germline lookup yields CDR1 SNHLY and CDR2 FYNNEI. V shed 6 bases, J shed 4 bases, and the junction held 5 bases outside the gene matches. DNA of the CDR3: TGTGCCAGCAGCAGGACAGGGGGATTCTATGGCTACACCTTC. Its protein product is CASSRTGGFYGYTF.

This clone was seen just once. The chain employs TRBV27 and TRBJ2-7; TRBD1 aligns across 10 bases. Looked up from germline, CDR1 is MNHEY and CDR2 is SMNVEV (reference sequence). V dropped 1 base and J dropped 7; count of bases not matched to a gene: 7. This CDR3 spans 15 amino acids. CDR3 loop: CASSLWGTGAGEQYF. The DNA of the CDR3 is TGTGCCAGCAGTTTATGGGGGACAGGGGCAGGTGAGCAGTACTTC.